The next 6 T cell receptor beta chains were all read from a single sample in a study of T cell responses to AZD1222 COVID-19 vaccine. Generated by immunoSEQ multiplex PCR, the TCRdb table keeps only in-frame clones and is missing some. The sample has around 130,000 clones; 75% to 95% are singletons. The sample was peripheral blood, taken on day 0 of AZD1222 vaccination. The receptor set was obtained from an adult in good health.

J is TRBJ1-2 and V is TRBV19; a weak D match, TRBD1 (5 bases). The CDR3 spans 16 residues. The V gene lost 0 bases and the J gene lost 5 bases, with 16 bases spanning the gap. Per germline, CDR1 LNHDA and CDR2 SQIVND (reference sequence). The CDR3 sequence is CASSIDGRRAHYGYTF. DNA for the CDR3: TGTGCCAGTAGTATAGATGGGCGCAGGGCCCATTATGGCTACACCTTC.

V and J are TRBV28 and TRBJ1-4; D might be TRBD1 (5 bases). Germline CDR1 and CDR2: MDHEN and SYDVKM. CDR3 length equals 14 residues. V was clipped by 6 bases and J by 3 bases, with 11 bases between them. Written as DNA, the CDR3 is TGTGCCAGCAGGCAGGGAAGCGCTAATGAAAAACTGTTTTTT. It encodes CASRQGSANEKLFF.

This chain joins TRBV9 and TRBJ2-5; the D gene is possibly TRBD2 (6 bases). Germline V gene sequence: CDR1 SGDLS, CDR2 YYNGEE. Between the trimmed V and J ends, which lost 2 bases and 2 bases, there was a span of 13 bases. This CDR3 comprises 15 residues. The CDR3 DNA reads as TGTGCCAGCAGCGTTGTCCAGGGAGGACAAGAGACCCAGTACTTC. This gives the protein CASSVVQGGQETQYF.

The V call is TRBV3-1 (or the pseudogene TRBV3-2), the J call TRBJ1-2; TRBD1 matches at 9 bases. V dropped 0 bases and J dropped 5; count of bases not matched to a gene: 7. This CDR3 region has 16 residues. Germline CDR1 and CDR2: LGHDT and YNNKEL (reference sequence). CDR3 nucleotide sequence: TGTGCCAGCAGCCAAGATGCCCTACAGGGGGCGTATGGCTACACCTTC. As protein: CASSQDALQGAYGYTF.

The rearrangement links TRBV12-3 or TRBV12-4 to TRBJ2-5; D is unclear. The CDR3 loop spans 12 amino acids. The V gene lost 6 bases and the J gene lost 7 bases, with 12 bases spanning the gap. The CDR3: CASRLQTGTQYF. In DNA, the CDR3 is TGTGCCAGCAGGCTCCAGACTGGGACCCAGTACTTC.

The rearrangement uses TRBV5-4 and TRBJ2-7; no reliable D call. The CDR3 totals 14 residues. V was trimmed by 3 bases and J by 2 bases, leaving 12 bases between them. The germline V gene encodes CDR1 SGHNT and CDR2 YYREEE (reference sequence). CDR3 protein: CASSSDSSPYEQYF. The CDR3 nucleotides are TGTGCCAGCAGCTCCGACTCGTCTCCCTACGAGCAGTACTTC.